These T cell receptor beta chains were read from a single sample in a study of CD8 T cells in Susac syndrome. Via MiXCR, TCRdb re-called the immunoSEQ multiplex PCR reads, giving one row per CDR3 protein. The sample has 150,000 to 200,000 distinct CDR3 sequences; less than 95% are singletons. Material for sequencing was CD4+ T cells from PBMCs. These receptors came from a human donor with multiple sclerosis. Each CDR3 is given with its conserved first and last residue. The D gene is left open where the match is weak. Clone size is stated in some rows and not others, as once, few, many or a class when expanded.

abundance,d_gene,j_gene,v_gene,CDR3nt,CDR3aa
-,TRBD1,TRBJ2-7,TRBV7-3,TGTGCCAGCAGCGGACAGGGTTTGGCAGGCGAGCAGTACTTC,CASSGQGLAGEQYF
once,TRBD2,TRBJ2-1,TRBV20-1,TGCAGTGCTAGAGCAGGACTAGCGGGAGGGGGAGAGCAGTTCTTC,CSARAGLAGGGEQFF
-,-,TRBJ2-2,TRBV4-2,TGTGCCAGCAGCCAAGATTTCGGGATCACCGGGGAGCTGTTTTTT,CASSQDFGITGELFF
-,-,TRBJ1-1,TRBV3-1,TGTGCCAGCAGCCACGAGAGAACTGAAGCTTTCTTT,CASSHERTEAFF
-,TRBD1,TRBJ1-1,TRBV3-1,TGTGCCAGCAGCCAAGGAACAGGGGGCACTGAAGCTTTCTTT,CASSQGTGGTEAFF
-,TRBD2,TRBJ2-5,TRBV24-1,TGTGCCACCAGTGCCTCGACTAGCGGGAGACAAGAGACCCAGTACTTC,CATSASTSGRQETQYF
-,-,TRBJ2-2,TRBV10-3,TGTGCCATCAGCGTAAGTGGCCACACCGGGGAGCTGTTTTTT,CAISVSGHTGELFF
few,-,TRBJ2-5,TRBV5-4,TGTGCCAGCAGCCCGACTGCACAAGAGACCCAGTACTTC,CASSPTAQETQYF
once,-,TRBJ1-3,TRBV6-5,TGTGCCAGCAGTCCCGGAAGGGATGGAAACACCATATATTTT,CASSPGRDGNTIYF
-,-,TRBJ2-2,TRBV3-1,TGTGCCAGCAGCCAAGCGGGAAGAGACGGGGAGCTGTTTTTT,CASSQAGRDGELFF
once,TRBD2,TRBJ2-5,TRBV7-2,TGTGCCAGCAGCTCAGCGGGAGCTGTGACCCAGTACTTC,CASSSAGAVTQYF
-,-,TRBJ2-7,TRBV6-6,TGTGCCAGCAGTTCCCCTAGCGCCCTCGACGAGCAGTACTTC,CASSSPSALDEQYF
-,-,TRBJ2-6,TRBV9,TGTGCCAGCAGCGCCGGGGAACACAGCTCTGGGGCCAACGTCCTGACTTTC,CASSAGEHSSGANVLTF
-,-,TRBJ2-5,TRBV5-8,TGTGCCAGCAGCTCCCGGTCCGAAGAGACCCAGTACTTC,CASSSRSEETQYF
-,-,TRBJ1-4,TRBV7-9,TGTGCCAGCAGCTTATCCCGGGAAAAACTGTTTTTT,CASSLSREKLFF
-,TRBD1,TRBJ2-7,TRBV6-5,TGTGCCAGCAGGTCCGAAAATCAGGGGGACTACGAGCAGTACTTC,CASRSENQGDYEQYF
-,TRBD1,TRBJ1-4,TRBV24-1,TGTGCCACCAGTGACCCTGGGACAGGGCCCGAAAAACTGTTTTTT,CATSDPGTGPEKLFF
once,-,TRBJ1-1,TRBV7-2,TGTGCCAGCAGCTTAGTTGGCGGAGGGACAAACACTGAAGCTTTCTTT,CASSLVGGGTNTEAFF
-,TRBD2,TRBJ2-1,TRBV3-1,TGTGCCAGCAGCCAAGGAACTAGCGGGAGAGAGCAGTTCTTC,CASSQGTSGREQFF
few,-,TRBJ1-5,TRBV20-1,TGCAGTGCTTCTTATAGCAATCAGCCCCAGCATTTT,CSASYSNQPQHF
-,TRBD2,TRBJ2-1,TRBV20-1,TGCAGTGCCGCTAGCGGAGAGACCTACAATGAGCAGTTCTTC,CSAASGETYNEQFF
-,-,TRBJ2-4,TRBV29-1,TGCAGCGTTGGACAAGCCAAAAACATTCAGTACTTC,CSVGQAKNIQYF
-,TRBD1,TRBJ1-1,TRBV5-6,TGTGCCAGCAGCTCGACAGGGATTGATGTTGGGGCTTTCTTT,CASSSTGIDVGAFF
-,-,TRBJ2-2,TRBV4-2,TGTGCCAGCAGCCAAGGAGGTGGAGGGGTTGGTTCGGCCGGGGAGCTGTTTTTT,CASSQGGGGVGSAGELFF
-,-,TRBJ2-5,TRBV5-1,TGCGCCAGCAGCTTTGGTCCTAGTCAAGAGACCCAGTACTTC,CASSFGPSQETQYF
-,-,TRBJ2-1,TRBV30,TGTGCCTGGAGTGTAGGTCTTTGGGGGAGGCTAAATGAGCAGTTCTTC,CAWSVGLWGRLNEQFF
-,TRBD1,TRBJ1-1,TRBV3-1,TGTGCCAGCAGCCGATGGACAGGGAACACTGAAGCTTTCTTT,CASSRWTGNTEAFF
-,-,TRBJ1-1,TRBV15,TGTGCCACCAGCAGAGATAGGCAGGTTGAAGCTTTCTTT,CATSRDRQVEAFF
-,-,TRBJ1-4,TRBV20-1,TGCAGTACCCCAGGGATGGGGGATGAAAAACTGTTTTTT,CSTPGMGDEKLFF
-,-,TRBJ1-1,TRBV30,TGTGCCTGGAGTGTCCGGGCGGGCACTGAAGCTTTCTTT,CAWSVRAGTEAFF
-,-,TRBJ2-5,TRBV5-1,TGCGCCAGCAGCCTAGGACAGATGGAAGAGACCCAGTACTTC,CASSLGQMEETQYF
once,-,TRBJ2-7,TRBV19,TGTGCCAGTAGTATGACGGGATCCTACGAGCAGTACTTC,CASSMTGSYEQYF
-,-,TRBJ2-5,TRBV7-2,TGTGCCAGCAGCTTTATCGGGGGTCGGTCAGAGACCCAGTACTTC,CASSFIGGRSETQYF
-,-,TRBJ2-7,TRBV28,TGTGCCAGCAGCCTAGGGTCGGTACAGTACTACGAGCAGTACTTC,CASSLGSVQYYEQYF
once,-,TRBJ2-6,TRBV19,TGTGCCAGTACCTCCCTGAAAGTCTCTGGGGCCAACGTCCTGACTTTC,CASTSLKVSGANVLTF
once,-,TRBJ2-7,TRBV4-1,TGCGCCAGCAGCCTGCGCCAGGATCTCTACGAGCAGTACTTC,CASSLRQDLYEQYF
-,TRBD1,TRBJ1-2,TRBV24-1,TGTGCCACCAGTGATGGAGGGACAGGGCTCTATGGCTACACCTTC,CATSDGGTGLYGYTF
-,TRBD2,TRBJ2-5,TRBV29-1,TGCAGCGTATCTAGCGGGGACGCTAGAGACTTC,CSVSSGDARDF
-,TRBD2,TRBJ2-5,TRBV24-1,TGTGCCACCAGTGGACTAGCGGCTGGAGGAGAGACCCAGTACTTC,CATSGLAAGGETQYF
-,TRBD2,TRBJ2-2,TRBV2,TGTGCCAGCAAAGATAGCGGGCCCGGGGAGCTGTTTTTT,CASKDSGPGELFF
-,TRBD1,TRBJ1-5,TRBV2,TGTGCCAGCGGGCCACTAGTGGGACAGAGAAATCAGCCCCAGCATTTT,CASGPLVGQRNQPQHF
-,-,TRBJ1-1,TRBV7-9,TGTGCCAGCAGCTTAGCGCTGTCCCACAAATACGAAGCTTTCTTT,CASSLALSHKYEAFF
-,-,TRBJ2-5,TRBV20-1,TGCAGTGCTAGAGACTCCACGGCAGGGTTAAGGGAGACCCAGTACTTC,CSARDSTAGLRETQYF
-,-,TRBJ2-1,TRBV9,TGTGCCAGCTCAATAGATACTTACAATGAGCAGTTCTTC,CASSIDTYNEQFF
-,-,TRBJ2-5,TRBV6-6,TGTGCCAGCAGTTACTCCGGGGACCAAGAGACCCAGTACTTC,CASSYSGDQETQYF
-,-,TRBJ2-5,TRBV20-1,TGCAGTGCTAGTCCGCGGAAAGAGACCCAGTACTTC,CSASPRKETQYF
-,TRBD1,TRBJ2-5,TRBV7-7,TGTGCCAGCAGCAAACAGGGGTACGAGACCCAGTACTTC,CASSKQGYETQYF